What follows are 31 T cell receptor beta chains derived from one specimen sequenced in a study of T cells in Graves' hyperthyroidism and ophthalmopathy. Researchers amplified the TCR beta CDR3 regions from RNA transcripts. Initially, a first-round RT-PCR of the TCR CDR3 employed the HTBI primer set. Using its own MiXCR run on the multiplex PCR reads, TCRdb lists one record per CDR3 protein. This table holds 400,000 to 550,000 distinct CDR3 sequences, roughly an eighth found once. Input material: blood. The receptors originated from a woman aged 18-29 years with Graves' hyperthyroidism.

The gene calls are TRBV11-3 and TRBJ2-3, with D possibly matching TRBD1 (7 bases). Deletions cut 4 bases from V and 5 bases from J, with 13 bases between. The CDR3 runs 14 residues. CDR1 SGHNT and CDR2 YENEEA come from the germline V gene. The CDR3 region is CASSWRGRKDTQYF. In DNA form, the CDR3 reads TGTGCCAGCAGCTGGAGGGGGCGAAAAGATACGCAGTATTTT.

This clonotype was counted ten times or more. The rearrangement uses TRBV27 and TRBJ2-1; 15 bases map to TRBD2. The CDR3 runs to 18 residues. J gave up 1 base and V 3 bases, and 4 bases lay outside the gene matches. Germline-derived CDR1 and CDR2 are MNHEY and SMNVEV (reference sequence). This CDR3 is CASSFGLAGGPSYNEQFF. DNA of the CDR3: TGTGCCAGCAGTTTCGGACTAGCGGGAGGGCCGTCCTACAATGAGCAGTTCTTC.

V is TRBV4-2 and J is TRBJ2-3, with D unclear. The germline V and J ends were trimmed by 0 bases and 5 bases, with 6 bases remaining between them. The CDR3 covers 13 residues. The germline gives CDR1 LGHNA, CDR2 YNFKEQ. CDR3 nucleotide sequence: TGTGCCAGCAGCCAAGAGGGTGTAGATACGCAGTATTTT. Its translation is CASSQEGVDTQYF.

This clonotype showed up many times. The genes are TRBV3-1 and TRBJ1-2; D is possibly TRBD1 (5 bases). Germline V gene sequence: CDR1 LGHDT, CDR2 YNNKEL (reference sequence). The CDR3 consists of 15 residues. Trimming took off 4 bases at V and 4 bases at J, with 16 bases between the two ends. The CDR3 nucleotides read TGTGCCAGCAGCCTAGTCAATTCAGGGATCTATGGCTACACCTTC. Its translation: CASSLVNSGIYGYTF.

This chain uses TRBV18 with TRBJ2-1; TRBD2 matches at 7 bases. This CDR3 is built from 17 residues. Per germline, CDR1 KGHSH and CDR2 LQKENI. Trimming at V came to 2 bases and at J to 2 bases, leaving 9 bases not matched to a gene. The CDR3 nucleotides are TGTGCCAGCTCACCATTGGCGGGAGTAGCGGCCTACAATGAGCAGTTCTTC. Translation: CASSPLAGVAAYNEQFF.

There are many counts of this clonotype. The chain uses TRBV6-5 and TRBJ2-7; no firm D call. Germline values: CDR1 MNHEY, CDR2 SVGAGI. V was pared by 0 bases and J by 2 bases, with 14 bases between. The CDR3 consists of 16 residues. This CDR3 is CASSYSSGTVPYEQYF. CDR3 bases: TGTGCCAGCAGTTACTCGTCCGGTACGGTCCCCTACGAGCAGTACTTC.

This clonotype was counted at least ten times. The chain uses TRBV12-3 or TRBV12-4 and TRBJ1-1; D might be TRBD1 (6 bases). Trimming removed 6 bases at V and 5 bases at J, with 16 bases between. This CDR3 is 14 amino acids long. This chain's CDR3 is CASSPQQGWTEAFF. CDR3 in DNA: TGTGCCAGCAGCCCTCAGCAGGGGTGGACTGAAGCTTTCTTT.

This clonotype was seen at least ten times. The chain carries TRBV12-3 or TRBV12-4 and TRBJ2-6; D is unresolved. This CDR3 has 13 amino acids. V dropped 9 bases and J dropped 0 bases, with 6 bases sitting between them. The CDR3: CASLNSGANVLTF. CDR3 nucleotide sequence: TGTGCCAGTCTAAACTCTGGGGCCAACGTCCTGACTTTC.

This clonotype was detected many times. V usage is TRBV30 and J usage is TRBJ1-3; D uncertain. V lost 4 bases to trimming and J lost 0 bases, with 7 bases between them. Germline V gives CDR1 GTSNPN, CDR2 SVGIG (reference sequence). The CDR3 runs to 13 residues. The CDR3 here is CAWKLLSGNTIYF. The CDR3 DNA is TGTGCCTGGAAGTTGCTCTCTGGAAACACCATATATTTT.

In the case of this clonotype: Germline is not matched at one junction end, which may reflect a read error. The J gene is TRBJ2-2, the V gene TRBV4-2; 8 bases line up with TRBD2. Per the germline V gene, CDR1 is LGHNA and CDR2 is YNFKEQ. This CDR3 contains 15 residues. CDR3 bases: TGTGTCAGCAGCCAGGGACTAGTATACACCGGGGAGCTGTTTTTT. Protein product: CVSSQGLVYTGELFF.

The chain has TRBV12-3 or TRBV12-4 and TRBJ2-2, with a possible D match to TRBD2 (5 bases). Trimming took off 6 bases at V and 6 bases at J, with 14 bases between the two ends. The CDR3 runs to 14 residues. The CDR3 reads CASSFTGMSGELFF. The CDR3 DNA sequence: TGTGCCAGCAGCTTTACGGGGATGTCCGGGGAGCTGTTTTTT.

This clonotype was found many times. The gene calls are TRBV7-9 and TRBJ1-1, with unresolved D. Trimming took 2 bases from V and 1 from J, leaving 11 bases between them. Germline V gene sequence: CDR1 SEHNR, CDR2 FQNEAQ (reference sequence). The CDR3 runs 15 residues. The CDR3 DNA sequence: TGTGCCAGCAGCTTAAGGACCCATACGAACACTGAAGCTTTCTTT. It is translated as CASSLRTHTNTEAFF.

This clonotype was recorded at least ten times. J is TRBJ1-1 and V is TRBV3-1, with 7 bases lining up with TRBD1. This CDR3 spans 13 amino acids. CDR1 is LGHDT, CDR2 YNNKEL, per germline (reference sequence). After removal of 2 bases from V and 4 bases from J, the junction contained 1 base not matched to a gene. CDR3 nucleotide sequence: TGTGCCAGCAGCCAAAACAGGGGCACTGAAGCTTTCTTT. Translating gives CASSQNRGTEAFF.

This clonotype was observed a handful of times. This rearrangement joins TRBV6-1 to TRBJ2-2, with D possibly matching TRBD2 (5 bases). The CDR3 is 13 residues long. CDR1 and CDR2 from the germline V gene are MNHNS and SASEGT. Trimming removed 4 bases from V and 4 bases from J, with 7 bases in between. The CDR3 loop is CASSVAGTGELFF. CDR3 nucleotides: TGTGCCAGCAGTGTGGCGGGCACCGGGGAGCTGTTTTTT.

This clonotype was seen at least ten times. The J gene is TRBJ1-2, the V gene TRBV7-2; 9 bases are a match to TRBD1. The trim removed 6 bases at V and 7 bases at J, leaving 9 bases unmatched. The CDR3 consists of 14 residues. Germline loops: CDR1 SGHTA, CDR2 FQGNSA. CDR3 sequence (DNA): TGTGCCAGCAGTAAAGACAGGGGGTATGGTGGCTACACCTTC. Translation: CASSKDRGYGGYTF.

As concerns this clonotype: With a much larger clone just one base away, this may be a read error. V usage is TRBV28 and J usage is TRBJ1-4; 9 positions match TRBD1. The CDR3 sequence is 14 residues long. Germline V gene data show CDR1 as MDHEN and CDR2 as SYDVKM. CDR3 DNA: TGTGCCAGCAGCCAAACAGGGGGCGGTGAAAAACTGTCTTTT. Translating it yields CASSQTGGGEKLSF.

This clonotype appeared many times. The rearrangement uses TRBV6-2 or TRBV6-3 and TRBJ1-1, with D unresolved. Germline V CDR1 and CDR2: MNHEY, SVGEGT. Trimming shortened V by 1 base and J by 4 bases, and 16 bases separated the two germline ends. CDR3 length equals 16 residues. The CDR3, as DNA: TGTGCCAGCAGTTACTTCTTAGGTGGGTCGGTCACTGAAGCTTTCTTT. This codes for CASSYFLGGSVTEAFF.

V usage is TRBV20-1 and J usage is TRBJ2-5, with TRBD1 matching over 10 bases. Germline V gives CDR1 DFQATT, CDR2 SNEGSKA (reference sequence). This CDR3 region has 13 residues. J was trimmed by 4 bases and V by 6 bases; bases with no gene match: 5. CDR3 residues: CSARDRGTETQYF. The CDR3 DNA reads as TGCAGTGCCCGGGACAGGGGAACAGAGACCCAGTACTTC.

A single count supports this clonotype. This sequence joins TRBV12-3 or TRBV12-4 and TRBJ2-5, with D maybe TRBD2 (6 bases). V lost 8 bases and J lost 2, with 9 bases in between. This CDR3 contains 12 residues. CDR3 nucleotides: TGTGCCAGCGGGAGCGGGCAAGAGACCCAGTACTTC. Translating it yields CASGSGQETQYF.

The chain recombines TRBV3-1 with TRBJ1-4; D is ambiguous. This CDR3 region has 14 residues. V lost 2 bases and J 2 bases, leaving 6 bases between the germline ends. In germline, CDR1 is LGHDT, CDR2 YNNKEL (reference sequence). The CDR3: CASSQIRTNEKLFF. CDR3 DNA: TGTGCCAGCAGCCAAATCAGGACTAATGAAAAACTGTTTTTT. Full variable domain (remainder filled in from reference TRBV3-1 and TRBJ1-4): DTAVSQTPKYLVTQMGNDKSIKCEQNLGHDTMYWYKQDSKKFLKIMFSYNNKELIINETVPNRFSPKSPDKAHLNLHINSLELGDSAVYFCASSQIRTNEKLFFGSGTQLSVL.

The genes are TRBV5-1 and TRBJ2-1, with 7 bases that match TRBD2. This CDR3 comprises 13 residues. The J segment lost 6 bases and the V segment lost 6 bases, leaving 6 bases of the junction unmatched. Per germline, CDR1 SGHRS and CDR2 YFSETQ. The CDR3 reads CASNEPGGNEQFF. The CDR3 DNA is TGCGCCAGCAACGAACCGGGGGGCAATGAGCAGTTCTTC. Using reference TRBV5-1 and TRBJ2-1 for the parts outside the CDR3, the full variable domain is KAGVTQTPRYLIKTRGQQVTLSCSPISGHRSVSWYQQTPGQGLQFLFEYFSETQRNKGNFPGRFSGRQFSNSRSEMNVSTLELGDSALYLCASNEPGGNEQFFGPGTRLTVL.

In its sample, this clonotype was seen a few times. A read error is possible here, since a much larger clone lies one base away. The CDR3 spells CASIHKIAGAGDTQYF. CDR3 bases: TGTGCCAGCATTCACAAGATAGCGGGAGCTGGAGATACGCAGTATTTT. The genes are TRBV2 and TRBJ2-3, with 9 bases fitting TRBD2. CDR1 SNHLY and CDR2 FYNNEI come from the germline V gene. The CDR3 is 16 residues long. V lost 7 bases, J lost 5 bases, and 13 bases stayed unmatched.

This clonotype was seen repeatedly, ten times or more. This chain uses TRBV5-1 with TRBJ1-2; a weak D match, TRBD1 (6 bases). Germline V gives CDR1 SGHRS, CDR2 YFSETQ. The V end was cut by 4 bases, the J end by 7 bases, with 14 bases between. This CDR3 comprises 13 residues. Written as DNA, the CDR3 is TGCGCCAGCAGCCCACCGACAGGATCTGGCTACACCTTC. It specifies CASSPPTGSGYTF.

In this sample, this clonotype turned up many times. The V gene is TRBV7-8, the J gene TRBJ2-3; 10 bases fit TRBD2. V dropped 7 bases and J dropped 5; count of bases not matched to a gene: 12. The CDR3 is made up of 16 amino acids. Germline CDR1 reads SGHVS; CDR2 reads FQNEAQ. CDR3 DNA: TGTGCCAGCATTCCAACAGCGGGAGGGCCGATAGATACGCAGTATTTT. This codes for CASIPTAGGPIDTQYF.

There are many counts of this clonotype. The chain is built from TRBV19 and TRBJ1-5; weak D call: TRBD1 (5 bases). The germline gives CDR1 LNHDA, CDR2 SQIVND (reference sequence). V was cut by 0 bases and J by 5 bases, with 11 bases left in between. The CDR3 runs 15 residues. Here the CDR3 reads CASSIDEGADQPQHF. CDR3 DNA sequence: TGTGCCAGTAGTATAGATGAAGGGGCGGATCAGCCCCAGCATTTT.

The chain carries TRBV20-1 and TRBJ1-2, with no clear D. V lost 1 base to trimming and J lost 1 base, with 7 bases between them. The CDR3 length is 13 residues. Germline assignment: CDR1 DFQATT and CDR2 SNEGSKA (reference sequence). CDR3 coding DNA: TGCAGTGCTAGAGGAGGGTTTAACTATGGCTACACCTTC. It yields the protein CSARGGFNYGYTF.

This clonotype was counted between two and nine times. Here the CDR3 reads CARGGEESTEAFF. The DNA of the CDR3 is TGTGCCAGAGGGGGCGAGGAAAGCACTGAAGCTTTCTTT. The rearrangement joins TRBV9 to TRBJ1-1; 7 positions match TRBD1. The V gene's germline CDR1 is SGDLS and CDR2 YYNGEE. The CDR3 spans 13 residues. The trim removed 8 bases at V and 4 bases at J, leaving 8 bases unmatched.

CDR3 region: CASSQPGQGRNEQYF. In DNA form, the CDR3 reads TGCGCCAGCAGCCAACCTGGACAGGGGAGGAACGAGCAGTACTTC. V usage is TRBV4-1 and J usage is TRBJ2-7, with 9 nucleotides matching TRBD1. The J segment lost 5 bases and the V segment lost 2 bases, leaving 7 bases of the junction unmatched. This CDR3 region has 15 residues. CDR1 MGHRA and CDR2 YSYEKL come from the germline V gene.

This clonotype was picked up many times. V and J are TRBV19 and TRBJ1-5, with no clear D. Trimming pared 1 base from V and 5 bases from J, leaving 21 bases between. CDR1 is LNHDA and CDR2 is SQIVND in the germline V gene (reference sequence). The CDR3 consists of 18 residues. CDR3 DNA sequence: TGTGCCAGTAGTATAGTATTAAGGGTCCGGGGAAATGATCAGCCCCAGCATTTT. This codes for CASSIVLRVRGNDQPQHF.

The table lists this clonotype with many counts. V is TRBV7-6 and J is TRBJ2-5, with 10 bases aligning to TRBD2. CDR1 and CDR2 (germline): SGHVS, FNYEAQ. V shed 4 bases, J shed 11 bases, and the junction held 13 bases outside the gene matches. CDR3 length: 15 residues. CDR3 in DNA: TGTGCCAGCAGCTCCCCCGCCAGCGGGAGGGCCACACAGTACTTC. This codes for CASSSPASGRATQYF.

This clonotype was found many times. This chain links TRBV28 with TRBJ2-1, with a possible D match to TRBD2 (6 bases). V lost 11 bases and J lost 8, with 22 bases in between. This CDR3 contains 14 residues. Germline CDR1 MDHEN, CDR2 SYDVKM. The CDR3 region is CAAEGTPSSHEQFF. DNA for the CDR3: TGTGCCGCCGAGGGGACTCCCTCGTCCCATGAGCAGTTCTTC.